The clone carrying this T cell receptor beta chain was observed a handful of times. This record comes from a study of T cells in Graves' hyperthyroidism and ophthalmopathy. Orbital computed tomography, thyroid ultrasound, serum thyroxine and TRAb, and clinical symptoms together informed the diagnoses. RNA transcripts yielded amplified TCR beta CDR3 regions. Researchers ran a first-round RT-PCR on the TCR CDR3 using the HTBI primer set. MiXCR, run by TCRdb on the multiplex PCR reads, gives a single entry per CDR3 protein. The table lists over 350,000 distinct CDR3 sequences, over 12% of them singletons. V shed 6 bases and J 3 bases; nucleotides not matched to a gene: 24. This CDR3 is 20 amino acids long.

This clonotype was obtained from a man aged 45-65 years with Graves' ophthalmopathy. The material sequenced was blood. The rearrangement joins TRBV12-3 or TRBV12-4 to TRBJ2-7; 9 bases fit TRBD2. CDR3 sequence (DNA): TGTGCCAGCAGCCGTTACTACCCCTCTCCGCGGGAGGGACGACTCTACGAGCAGTACTTC. Encoded protein: CASSRYYPSPREGRLYEQYF.